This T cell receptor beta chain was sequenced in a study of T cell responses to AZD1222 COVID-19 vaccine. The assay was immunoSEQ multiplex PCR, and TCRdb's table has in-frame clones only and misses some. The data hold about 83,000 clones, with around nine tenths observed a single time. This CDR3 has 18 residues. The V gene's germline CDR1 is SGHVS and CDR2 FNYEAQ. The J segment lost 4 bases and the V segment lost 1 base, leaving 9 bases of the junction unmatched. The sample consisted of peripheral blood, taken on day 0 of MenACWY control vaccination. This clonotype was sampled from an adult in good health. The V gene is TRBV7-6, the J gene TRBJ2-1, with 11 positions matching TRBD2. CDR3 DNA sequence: TGTGCCAGCAGCTTAGGGGCTAGCGGGAGGACCTCTTACAATGAGCAGTTCTTC. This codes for CASSLGASGRTSYNEQFF.